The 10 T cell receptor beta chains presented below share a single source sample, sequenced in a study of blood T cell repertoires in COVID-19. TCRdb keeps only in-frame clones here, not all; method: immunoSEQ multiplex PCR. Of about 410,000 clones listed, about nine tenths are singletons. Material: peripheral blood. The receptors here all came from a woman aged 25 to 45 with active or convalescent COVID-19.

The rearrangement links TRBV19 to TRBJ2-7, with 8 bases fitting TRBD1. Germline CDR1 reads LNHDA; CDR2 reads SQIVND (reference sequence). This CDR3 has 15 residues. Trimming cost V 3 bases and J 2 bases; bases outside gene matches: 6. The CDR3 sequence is CASSMSDRGTYEQYF. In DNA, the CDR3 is TGTGCCAGTAGTATGTCAGACAGGGGAACCTACGAGCAGTACTTC.

The CDR3 DNA is TGTGCCAGCAGCTTAGGGTCAACTAGCACAGATACGCAGTATTTT. This encodes CASSLGSTSTDTQYF. The chain uses TRBV7-2 and TRBJ2-3; D is uncertain. The CDR3 loop spans 15 amino acids. Trimming shortened V by 1 base and J by 0 bases, and 8 bases separated the two germline ends. Looked up from germline, CDR1 is SGHTA and CDR2 is FQGNSA.

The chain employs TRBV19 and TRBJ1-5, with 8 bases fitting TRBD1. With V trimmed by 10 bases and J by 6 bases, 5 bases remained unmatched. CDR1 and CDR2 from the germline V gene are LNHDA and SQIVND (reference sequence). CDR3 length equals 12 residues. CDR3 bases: TGTGCCACCAGACAGGGGTCTCAGCCCCAGCATTTT. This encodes CATRQGSQPQHF.

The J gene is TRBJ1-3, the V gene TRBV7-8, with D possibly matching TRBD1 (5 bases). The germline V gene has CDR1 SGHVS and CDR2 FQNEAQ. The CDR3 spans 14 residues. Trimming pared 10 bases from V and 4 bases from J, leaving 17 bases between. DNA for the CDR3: TGTGCCACAAGGTTCGGGGGATCCGGAAACACCATATATTTT. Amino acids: CATRFGGSGNTIYF.

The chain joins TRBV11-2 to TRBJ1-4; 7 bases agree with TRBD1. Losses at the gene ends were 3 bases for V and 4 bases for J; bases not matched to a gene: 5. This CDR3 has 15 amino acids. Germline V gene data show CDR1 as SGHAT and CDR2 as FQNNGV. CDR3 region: CASSFMGTDNEKLFF. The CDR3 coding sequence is TGTGCCAGCAGCTTTATGGGGACAGATAATGAAAAACTGTTTTTT.

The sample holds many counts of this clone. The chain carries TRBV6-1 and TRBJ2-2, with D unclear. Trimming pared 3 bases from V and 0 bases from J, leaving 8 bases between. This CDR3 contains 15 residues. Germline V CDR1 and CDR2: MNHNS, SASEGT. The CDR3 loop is CASSEGSSNTGELFF. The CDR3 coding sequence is TGTGCCAGCAGTGAGGGTAGCTCGAACACCGGGGAGCTGTTTTTT.

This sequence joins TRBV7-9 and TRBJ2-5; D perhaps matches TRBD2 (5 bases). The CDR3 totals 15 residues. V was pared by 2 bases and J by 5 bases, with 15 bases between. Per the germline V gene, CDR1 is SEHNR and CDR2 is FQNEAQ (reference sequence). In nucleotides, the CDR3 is TGTGCCAGCAGCTTACCGGCAGGAGGAGCGGAGACCCAGTACTTC. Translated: CASSLPAGGAETQYF.

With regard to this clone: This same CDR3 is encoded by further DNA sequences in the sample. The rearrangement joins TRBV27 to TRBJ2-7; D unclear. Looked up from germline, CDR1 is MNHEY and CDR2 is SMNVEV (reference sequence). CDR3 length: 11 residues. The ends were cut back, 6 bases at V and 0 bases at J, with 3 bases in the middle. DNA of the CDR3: TGTGCCAGCAGCAGCTCCTACGAGCAGTACTTC. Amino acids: CASSSSYEQYF.

CDR3 sequence reads: CASSQEGASAGANVLTF. The CDR3 region has the DNA TGCGCCAGCAGCCAAGAGGGAGCAAGCGCTGGGGCCAACGTCCTGACTTTC. This chain uses TRBV4-1 with TRBJ2-6; maybe TRBD2 (5 bases). Trimming took off 0 bases at V and 2 bases at J, with 11 bases between the two ends. CDR1 and CDR2 from the germline V gene are MGHRA and YSYEKL. The CDR3 contains 17 residues.

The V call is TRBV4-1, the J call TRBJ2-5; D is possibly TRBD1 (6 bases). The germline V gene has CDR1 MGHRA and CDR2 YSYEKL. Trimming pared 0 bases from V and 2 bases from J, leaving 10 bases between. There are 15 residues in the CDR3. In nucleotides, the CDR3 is TGCGCCAGCAGCCAAGATCCCGGACAGCAAGAGACCCAGTACTTC. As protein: CASSQDPGQQETQYF.